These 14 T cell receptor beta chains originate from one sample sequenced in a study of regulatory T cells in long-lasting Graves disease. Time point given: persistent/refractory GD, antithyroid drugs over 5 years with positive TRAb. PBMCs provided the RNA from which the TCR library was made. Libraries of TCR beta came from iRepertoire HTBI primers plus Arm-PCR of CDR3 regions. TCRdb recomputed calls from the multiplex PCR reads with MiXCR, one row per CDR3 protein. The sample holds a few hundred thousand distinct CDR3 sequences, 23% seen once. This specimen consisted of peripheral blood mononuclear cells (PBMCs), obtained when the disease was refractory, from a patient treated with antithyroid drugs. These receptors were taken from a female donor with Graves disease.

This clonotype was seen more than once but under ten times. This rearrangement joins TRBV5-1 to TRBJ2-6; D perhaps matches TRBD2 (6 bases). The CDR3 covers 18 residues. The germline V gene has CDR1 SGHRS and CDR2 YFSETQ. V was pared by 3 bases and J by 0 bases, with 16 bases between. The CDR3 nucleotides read TGCGCCAGCAGCTCCTCGGACCTCGGGGGCTCTGGGGCCAACGTCCTGACTTTC. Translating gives CASSSSDLGGSGANVLTF.

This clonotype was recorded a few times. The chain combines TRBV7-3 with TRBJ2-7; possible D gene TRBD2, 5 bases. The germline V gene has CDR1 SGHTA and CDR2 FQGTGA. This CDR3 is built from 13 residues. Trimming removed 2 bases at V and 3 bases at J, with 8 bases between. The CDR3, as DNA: TGTGCCAGCAGCTTATCAGAGGGCTACGAGCAGTACTTC. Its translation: CASSLSEGYEQYF.

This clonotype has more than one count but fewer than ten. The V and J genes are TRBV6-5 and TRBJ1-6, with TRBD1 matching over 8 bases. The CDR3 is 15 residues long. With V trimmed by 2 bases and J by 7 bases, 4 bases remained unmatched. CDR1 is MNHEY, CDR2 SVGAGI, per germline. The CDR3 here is CASSYNRQGNSPLHF. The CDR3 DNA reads TGTGCCAGCAGTTACAATCGACAGGGGAATTCACCCCTCCACTTT.

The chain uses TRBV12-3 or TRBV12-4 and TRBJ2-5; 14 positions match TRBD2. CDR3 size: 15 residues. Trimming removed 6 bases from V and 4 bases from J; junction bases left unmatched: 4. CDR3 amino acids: CASRAGLAGGETQYF. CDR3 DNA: TGTGCCAGCAGGGCTGGACTAGCGGGAGGAGAGACCCAGTACTTC.

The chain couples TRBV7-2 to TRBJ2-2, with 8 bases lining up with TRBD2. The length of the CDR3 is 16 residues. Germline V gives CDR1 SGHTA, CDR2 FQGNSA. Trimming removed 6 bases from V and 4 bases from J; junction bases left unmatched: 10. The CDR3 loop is CASSKRTSLGTGELFF. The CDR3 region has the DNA TGTGCCAGCAGTAAAAGGACTAGCTTGGGCACCGGGGAGCTGTTTTTT.

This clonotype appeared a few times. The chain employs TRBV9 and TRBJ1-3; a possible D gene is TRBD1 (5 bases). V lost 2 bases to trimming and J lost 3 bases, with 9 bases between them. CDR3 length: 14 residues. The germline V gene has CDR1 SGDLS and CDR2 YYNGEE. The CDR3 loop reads CASSVGTLGNTIYF. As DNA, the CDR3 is TGTGCCAGCAGCGTTGGGACTCTTGGAAACACCATATATTTT. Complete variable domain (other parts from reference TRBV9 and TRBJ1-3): DSGVTQTPKHLITATGQRVTLRCSPRSGDLSVYWYQQSLDQGLQFLIQYYNGEERAKGNILERFSAQQFPDLHSELNLSSLELGDSALYFCASSVGTLGNTIYFGEGSWLTVV.

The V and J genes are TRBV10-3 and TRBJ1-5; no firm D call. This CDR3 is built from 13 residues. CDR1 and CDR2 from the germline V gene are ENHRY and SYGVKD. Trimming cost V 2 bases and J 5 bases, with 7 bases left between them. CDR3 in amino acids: CAISEQEYQPQHF. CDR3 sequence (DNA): TGTGCCATCAGTGAGCAGGAATATCAGCCCCAGCATTTT.

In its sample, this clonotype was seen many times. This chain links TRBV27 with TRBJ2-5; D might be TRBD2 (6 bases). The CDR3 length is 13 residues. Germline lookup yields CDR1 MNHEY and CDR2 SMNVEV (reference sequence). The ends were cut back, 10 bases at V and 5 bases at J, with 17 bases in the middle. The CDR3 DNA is TGTGCCACTCGGGCGGGATCTTGGGAGACCCAGTACTTC. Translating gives CATRAGSWETQYF.

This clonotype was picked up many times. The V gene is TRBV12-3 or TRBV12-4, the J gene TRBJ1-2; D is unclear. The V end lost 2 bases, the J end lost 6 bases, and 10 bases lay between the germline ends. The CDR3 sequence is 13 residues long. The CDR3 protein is CASSLIPGHGYTF. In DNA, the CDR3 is TGTGCCAGCAGTTTAATCCCAGGTCATGGCTACACCTTC.

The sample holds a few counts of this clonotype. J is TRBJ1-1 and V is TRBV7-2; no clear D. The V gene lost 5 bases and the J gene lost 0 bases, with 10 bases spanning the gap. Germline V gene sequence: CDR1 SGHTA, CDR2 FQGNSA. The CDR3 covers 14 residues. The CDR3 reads CASSPARMNTEAFF. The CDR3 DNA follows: TGTGCCAGCAGCCCCGCGAGAATGAACACTGAAGCTTTCTTT. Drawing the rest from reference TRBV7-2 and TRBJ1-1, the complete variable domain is GAGVSQSPSNKVTEKGKDVELRCDPISGHTALYWYRQSLGQGLEFLIYFQGNSAPDKSGLPSDRFSAERTGGSVSTLTIQRTQQEDSAVYLCASSPARMNTEAFFGQGTRLTVV.

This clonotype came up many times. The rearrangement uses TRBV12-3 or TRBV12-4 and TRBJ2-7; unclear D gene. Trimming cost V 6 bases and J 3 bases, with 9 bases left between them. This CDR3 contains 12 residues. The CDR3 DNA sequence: TGTGCCAGCAGCCAGATCAGCTACGAGCAGTACTTC. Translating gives CASSQISYEQYF.

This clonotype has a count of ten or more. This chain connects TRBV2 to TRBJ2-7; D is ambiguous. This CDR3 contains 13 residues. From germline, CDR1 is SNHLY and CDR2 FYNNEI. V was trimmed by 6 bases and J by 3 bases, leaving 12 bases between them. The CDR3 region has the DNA TGTGCCAGCAGCCCACGCGCTATCTACGAGCAGTACTTC. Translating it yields CASSPRAIYEQYF.

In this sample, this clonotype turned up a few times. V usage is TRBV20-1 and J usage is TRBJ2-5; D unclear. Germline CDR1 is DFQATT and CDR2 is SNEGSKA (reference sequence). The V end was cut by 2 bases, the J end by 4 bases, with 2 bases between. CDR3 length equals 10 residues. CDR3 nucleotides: TGCAGTGCTAGACCAGAGACCCAGTACTTC. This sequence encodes CSARPETQYF.

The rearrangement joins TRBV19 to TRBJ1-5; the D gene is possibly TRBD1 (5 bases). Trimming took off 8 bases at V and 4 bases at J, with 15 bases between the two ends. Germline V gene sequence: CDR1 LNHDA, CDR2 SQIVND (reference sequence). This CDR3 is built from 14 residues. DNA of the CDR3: TGTGCCAGTGAACAGGCTTCGAGAAATCAGCCCCAGCATTTT. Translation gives CASEQASRNQPQHF.